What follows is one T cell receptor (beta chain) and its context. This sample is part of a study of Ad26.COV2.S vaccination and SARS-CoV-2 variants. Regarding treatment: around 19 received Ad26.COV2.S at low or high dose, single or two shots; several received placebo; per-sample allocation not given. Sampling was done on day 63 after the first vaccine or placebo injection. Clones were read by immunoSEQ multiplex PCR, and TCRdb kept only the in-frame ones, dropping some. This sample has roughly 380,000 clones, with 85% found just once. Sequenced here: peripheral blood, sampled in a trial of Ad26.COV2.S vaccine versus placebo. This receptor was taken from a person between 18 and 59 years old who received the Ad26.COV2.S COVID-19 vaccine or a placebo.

The CDR3 coding sequence is TGCGCCAGCAGTGACGGGTTGAGGGAGTTCTTC. Translating it yields CASSDGLREFF. The chain employs TRBV10-1 and TRBJ2-1; TRBD2 might be the D (5 bases). This CDR3 comprises 11 residues. The V end was cut by 3 bases, the J end by 14 bases, with 11 bases between. CDR1 and CDR2 (germline): WNHNN, SYGVQD (reference sequence).